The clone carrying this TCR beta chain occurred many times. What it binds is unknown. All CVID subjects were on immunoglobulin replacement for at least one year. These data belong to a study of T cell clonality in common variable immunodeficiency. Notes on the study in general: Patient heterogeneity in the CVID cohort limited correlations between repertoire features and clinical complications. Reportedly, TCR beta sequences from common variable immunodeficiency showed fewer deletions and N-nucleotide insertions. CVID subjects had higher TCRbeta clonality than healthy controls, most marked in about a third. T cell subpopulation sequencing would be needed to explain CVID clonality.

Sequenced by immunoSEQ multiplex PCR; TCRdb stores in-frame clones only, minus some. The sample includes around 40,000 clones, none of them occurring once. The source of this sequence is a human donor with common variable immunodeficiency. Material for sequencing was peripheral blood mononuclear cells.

CDR3 DNA, as far as it was read: TGCAGTGCCCTAGGGGCAGCGGGAGATTTTTATGAG. It specifies CSALGAAGDFYE. The CDR3, in full, reads CSALGAAGDFYEQFF. The chain combines TRBV20-1 with TRBJ2-1, with 8 positions matching TRBD2. Sequencing ends 3 residues short of the CDR3 end; the germline J gene provides the rest. CDR3 length equals 15 residues. Germline V gene data show CDR1 as DFQATT and CDR2 as SNEGSKA (reference sequence). Trimming took 6 bases from V and 8 from J; bases not matched to a gene: 15.